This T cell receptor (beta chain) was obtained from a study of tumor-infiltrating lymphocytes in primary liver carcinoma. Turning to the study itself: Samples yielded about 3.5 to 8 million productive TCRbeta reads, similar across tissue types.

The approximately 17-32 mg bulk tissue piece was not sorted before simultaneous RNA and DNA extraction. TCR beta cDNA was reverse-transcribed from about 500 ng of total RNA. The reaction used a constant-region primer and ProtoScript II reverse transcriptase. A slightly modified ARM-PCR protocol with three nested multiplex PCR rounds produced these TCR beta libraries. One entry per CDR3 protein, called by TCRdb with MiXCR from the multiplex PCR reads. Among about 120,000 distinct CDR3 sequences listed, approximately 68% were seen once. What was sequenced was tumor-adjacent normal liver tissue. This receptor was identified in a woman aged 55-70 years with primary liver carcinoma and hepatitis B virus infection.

CDR3 coding DNA: TGCGCCAGCAGCTTGGCCTCTCAGCGGACCACAGATACGCAGTATTTT. Translation: CASSLASQRTTDTQYF. The V gene is TRBV5-1, the J gene TRBJ2-3; a weak D match, TRBD2 (5 bases). The CDR3 is 16 residues long. Germline V gene sequence: CDR1 SGHRS, CDR2 YFSETQ. With 0 bases removed from V and 2 bases from J, the gap between germline ends came to 13 bases.